This T cell receptor beta chain was identified during a study of T cells in Graves' hyperthyroidism and ophthalmopathy. General study results and limits: Blood held most thyroid clonotypes expanded above 0.001 frequency.

Orbital computed tomography, thyroid ultrasound, serum thyroxine and TRAb, and clinical symptoms together informed the diagnoses. Amplified TCR beta CDR3 regions came from RNA transcripts. Initially, a first-round RT-PCR of the TCR CDR3 employed the HTBI primer set. Each CDR3 protein is one row after TCRdb ran MiXCR on the multiplex PCR reads. The sample includes a few hundred thousand distinct CDR3 sequences, 20% to 25% of them seen just once. Trimming took 2 bases from V and 8 from J, leaving 16 bases between them. Germline-derived CDR1 and CDR2 are SGHDT and YYEEEE. The CDR3 loop spans 14 amino acids. This clonotype was recorded a few times. Its antigen is as yet unknown.

The TCR comes from a man aged 50 or older with Graves' hyperthyroidism. The J gene is TRBJ1-2, the V gene TRBV5-6, with D maybe TRBD1 (5 bases). The specimen sequenced was blood. The CDR3 protein is CASSFVGPLGGYTF. The CDR3 bases are TGTGCCAGCAGCTTCGTGGGGCCTCTGGGCGGCTACACCTTC.